This T cell receptor (beta chain) was documented in a study of shared T cell receptors in the human thymus. The CDR3 is 13 amino acids. Germline CDR1 SGHVS, CDR2 FNYEAQ. Between the trimmed V and J ends, which lost 3 bases and 1 base, there was a span of 7 bases. Generated by immunoSEQ multiplex PCR, the TCRdb table keeps only in-frame clones and is missing some. The profile shows some 760,000 clones, approximately 85% of them singletons. This sample also belongs to another study, concerning human thymus T cells. That work contributes: Thymic samples were excised during corrective heart operations. Biased V and J segment usage appeared in thymus and peripheral blood.

Specimen: thymocytes. The sequence was collected from a girl in the first two years of life with a congenital heart defect. The V and J genes are TRBV7-6 and TRBJ2-7; D unresolved. CDR3 sequence: CASSLQWSYEQYF. In DNA, the CDR3 is TGTGCCAGCAGCTTGCAGTGGTCCTACGAGCAGTACTTC.